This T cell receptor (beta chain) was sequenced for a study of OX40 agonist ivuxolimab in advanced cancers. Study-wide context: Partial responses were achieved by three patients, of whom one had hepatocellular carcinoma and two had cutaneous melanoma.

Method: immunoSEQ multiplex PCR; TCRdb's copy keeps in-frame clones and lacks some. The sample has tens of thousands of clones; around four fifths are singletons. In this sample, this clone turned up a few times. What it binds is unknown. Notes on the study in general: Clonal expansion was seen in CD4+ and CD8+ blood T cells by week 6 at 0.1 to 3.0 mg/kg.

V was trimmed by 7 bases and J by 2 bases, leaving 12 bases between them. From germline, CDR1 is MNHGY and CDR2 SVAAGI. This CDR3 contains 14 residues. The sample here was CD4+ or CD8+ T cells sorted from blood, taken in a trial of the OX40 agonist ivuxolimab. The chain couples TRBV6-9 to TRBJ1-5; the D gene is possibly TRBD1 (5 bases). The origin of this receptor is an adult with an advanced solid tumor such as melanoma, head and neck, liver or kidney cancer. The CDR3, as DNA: TGTGCCAGCATCAAGTGGGGGGGCAATCAGCCCCAGCATTTT. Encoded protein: CASIKWGGNQPQHF.